This T cell receptor (beta chain) was sequenced for a study of a mutant IDH1 vaccine in newly diagnosed glioma. Study background: Vaccinations, eight in total, occurred in weeks 1, 3, 5, 7, 11, 15, 19, 23. Sex distribution of treated patients was about 62% male and 37.5% female; mean age was roughly 37 years.

About this clone: Its antigen is not known.

Study-level results: Top peripheral T cell clonotype shifts appeared unrelated to pseudoprogression.

Here immunoSEQ multiplex PCR was the method, and the copy in TCRdb shows in-frame clones only, minus some. The table records 45,000 to 60,000 clones, 78% of them present only once. Trimming took off 4 bases at V and 1 base at J, with 19 bases between the two ends. Germline loops: CDR1 MDHEN, CDR2 SYDVKM. CDR3 size: 17 residues. Sample time point: week 5, during vaccination. Vaccine doses each comprised 300 ug of mutant IDH1 20-mer peptide, with topical imiquimod. Sequencing was performed on PBMCs, taken from a glioma patient whose treatment included an IDH1 peptide vaccine. The TCR originated in a man aged 45-60 years with glioma. The rearrangement links TRBV28 to TRBJ1-2, with a possible D match to TRBD1 (6 bases). The DNA for the CDR3 is TGTGCCAGCAGTTCCGGACAGCCTCAATCACTTAACTATGGCTACACCTTC. Translating gives CASSSGQPQSLNYGYTF.